This TCR beta chain originates from a study of cytomegalovirus exposure and HLA in healthy donors. Study findings and constraints: In a later analysis, an Asian-associated ancestry cluster reportedly showed fewer N-insertions than the approximately 670-donor mean. For presence/absence analyses, sequencing depth was assumed to be roughly uniform across donors. Associated with cytomegalovirus, according to the listing, were approximately 160 TCR beta chains.

This clone has only a few counts. Its antigen is not known. 60 Vbeta and 13 Jbeta primers were used in PCR. Methods used by the authors: Later reanalysis found approximately 80 million unique TCR beta chains, 10 million to 14 million of them shared. Using immunoSEQ multiplex PCR, the repertoire was profiled, and TCRdb retains in-frame clones only, with some absent. For V, J and clone size, that table is used; D and trimming come from the DNA. Of some 110,000 clones listed, approximately 80% are singletons. The receptor was derived from a male donor in good health and CMV-seronegative. Sequencing was performed on PBMCs.

The CDR3 region has the DNA TGTGCCAGTAGTGCCAACAGGGGTGGTAGCAATCAGCCCCAGCATTTT. It specifies CASSANRGGSNQPQHF. The chain employs TRBV19 and TRBJ1-5; 7 nucleotides line up with TRBD1. Germline V gene sequence: CDR1 LNHDA, CDR2 SQIVND (reference sequence). The CDR3 is 16 residues long. With V trimmed by 5 bases and J by 0 bases, 7 bases remained unmatched.